This T cell receptor (beta chain) was recovered during a study of vaccination and CD4 T cells after COVID-19. Study overall: Nasal swab PCR detected SARS-CoV-2 in convalescent patients, who comprised several mild cases and one severe case. The convalescent population consisted of six males and four females, two of whom were of Hispanic ethnicity.

An Oncomine TCR Beta short-read assay was used to sequence the DNA from cultured CD4+ T cells. TCRdb processed the PCR reads anew with MiXCR; each CDR3 protein has one entry. The sample records some 11,000 distinct CDR3 sequences, 50% to 55% being singletons. Study-level results: The study sampled relatively few convalescent patients and omitted early post-infection timepoints.

About this clonotype: The target antigen is unknown.

The treatment was: approximately 9-day PBMC culture with coronavirus spike peptide pools or control peptides (ViraFEST assay). Input material: CD4+ T cells from blood, cultured in vitro. The clonotype was recovered from a human donor who had recovered from COVID-19.

CDR3 nucleotide sequence: TGCAGTGCGAAAGTGCCCCTATCCGCGAACACTGAAGCTTTCTTT. Amino acid sequence: CSAKVPLSANTEAFF. V usage is TRBV20-1 and J usage is TRBJ1-1; no definite D call. CDR1 and CDR2 from the germline V gene are DFQATT and SNEGSKA (reference sequence). The CDR3 runs 15 residues. Trimming took off 6 bases at V and 1 base at J, with 18 bases between the two ends.